Detailed here is one T cell receptor beta chain. This specimen belongs to a study of T and B cells in COVID-19 patients. Study-level background: Of roughly 22 active-infection patients, 12 were critically ill with mechanical ventilation or extracorporeal membrane oxygenation.

BIOMED2 TRB-A/B primer pools were used in multiplex TRB PCR. TCRdb re-analysed the multiplex PCR reads in MiXCR, keeping a single row per CDR3 protein. The table has over 15,000 distinct CDR3 sequences, around 35% seen once; the top ten hold 15% to 20%. Each TRB amplification used roughly 220-550 ng of genomic DNA from blood. This CDR3 region has 11 residues. Trimming took 4 bases from V and 5 from J; bases not matched to a gene: 1. CDR1 is SQVTM and CDR2 is ANQGSEA in the germline V gene. The receptor comes from a human donor with active COVID-19. The J gene is TRBJ2-5, the V gene TRBV29-1; 7 positions match TRBD2. The specimen was blood. The CDR3: CSVGGGETQYF. The CDR3 DNA sequence: TGCAGCGTTGGGGGAGGGGAGACCCAGTACTTC.